Included here is one TCR beta chain sequence, with context. Per the study methods: Estimated nucleated cell counts came from reference gene primer amplification. Assay used: immunoSEQ multiplex PCR; TCRdb lists only in-frame clones, some missing. Clone size and the V and J calls come from that table; the DNA yielded D and trimming. Among approximately 110,000 clones listed, roughly 80% were seen once. CDR3 length equals 13 residues. V was shortened by 5 bases and J by 3 bases, with 11 bases between the two germline ends. The germline V gene has CDR1 SGHAT and CDR2 FQNNGV. The data stem from a study of blood T cell repertoires in COVID-19. For the study at large: COVID-19 samples from acute and convalescent phases originated in the United States, Italy and Spain. PBMCs, B-cell-depleted T cells, or T cells were the source of the cDNA or gDNA that made up the material.

What was sequenced was peripheral blood. The V and J genes are TRBV11-2 and TRBJ2-7; no definite D call. The sequence was obtained from an elderly woman with acute or convalescent COVID-19. The CDR3 loop is CASSLPVIYEQYF. CDR3 coding DNA: TGTGCCAGCAGCCTGCCAGTGATCTACGAGCAGTACTTC.